The T cell receptor beta chain under discussion was sequenced for a study of blood T cell repertoires in COVID-19. Study in general: From the United States, Italy and Spain came samples of acute and convalescent COVID-19. The analysed material was cDNA or gDNA that came from T cells, B-cell-depleted T cells, or PBMCs.

Per the study methods: The authors estimated nucleated cell counts from reference gene primer amplification. The repertoire was sequenced with immunoSEQ multiplex PCR; TCRdb's copy has only in-frame clones and lacks some. The V and J calls and clone size are taken from that table; D and trimming were inferred from the DNA. The sample yields just under 65,000 clones, about 86% seen once. The CDR3 has 15 residues. The germline CDR1 and CDR2 sequences are SGHAT and FQNNGV. V lost 0 bases to trimming and J lost 7 bases, with 15 bases between them. Sequenced sample: peripheral blood. V gene TRBV11-2 combines with J gene TRBJ1-2; D is unclear. This sequence originates from a human donor in a cohort sampled during active COVID-19. The CDR3 sequence: CASSLESAGLGGYTF. The CDR3 DNA follows: TGTGCCAGCAGCTTAGAATCGGCGGGGTTGGGTGGCTACACCTTC.